This T cell receptor (beta chain) came from a study of blood T cell repertoires in COVID-19. Study at large: Spain, Italy and the United States supplied samples that represented acute and convalescent COVID-19. PBMCs, B-cell-depleted T cells, or T cells provided the cDNA or gDNA that made up the material.

The CDR3 covers 15 residues. CDR1 and CDR2 (germline): SGHVS, FQNEAQ. V dropped 3 bases and J dropped 3; count of bases not matched to a gene: 7. Patients of the Seattle cohort, enrolled during active infection, were followed longitudinally. Clones were sequenced by immunoSEQ multiplex PCR, and TCRdb holds only the in-frame ones, with some missing. The data hold about 280,000 clones, with roughly 89% observed a single time. This rearrangement joins TRBV7-8 to TRBJ1-2; 7 bases map to TRBD1. This TCR derives from a woman in her twenties or thirties with COVID-19, enrolled during active disease. Sequenced input: peripheral blood. The CDR3 here is CASSLGDSEYYGYTF. The CDR3 nucleotides are TGTGCCAGCAGCTTGGGGGACAGCGAGTACTATGGCTACACCTTC.